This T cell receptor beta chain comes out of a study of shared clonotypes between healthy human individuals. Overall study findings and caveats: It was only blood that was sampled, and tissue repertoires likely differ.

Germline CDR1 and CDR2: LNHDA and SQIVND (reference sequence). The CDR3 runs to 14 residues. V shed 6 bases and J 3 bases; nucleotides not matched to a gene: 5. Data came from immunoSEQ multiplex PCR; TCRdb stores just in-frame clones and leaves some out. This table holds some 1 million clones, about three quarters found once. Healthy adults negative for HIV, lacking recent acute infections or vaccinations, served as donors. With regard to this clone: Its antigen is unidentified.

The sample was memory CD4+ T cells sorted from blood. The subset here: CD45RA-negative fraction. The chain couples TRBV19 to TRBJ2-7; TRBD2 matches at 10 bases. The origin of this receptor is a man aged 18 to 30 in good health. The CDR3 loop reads CASRRTSGDYEQYF. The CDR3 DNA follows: TGTGCCAGTAGGCGGACTAGCGGAGACTACGAGCAGTACTTC.